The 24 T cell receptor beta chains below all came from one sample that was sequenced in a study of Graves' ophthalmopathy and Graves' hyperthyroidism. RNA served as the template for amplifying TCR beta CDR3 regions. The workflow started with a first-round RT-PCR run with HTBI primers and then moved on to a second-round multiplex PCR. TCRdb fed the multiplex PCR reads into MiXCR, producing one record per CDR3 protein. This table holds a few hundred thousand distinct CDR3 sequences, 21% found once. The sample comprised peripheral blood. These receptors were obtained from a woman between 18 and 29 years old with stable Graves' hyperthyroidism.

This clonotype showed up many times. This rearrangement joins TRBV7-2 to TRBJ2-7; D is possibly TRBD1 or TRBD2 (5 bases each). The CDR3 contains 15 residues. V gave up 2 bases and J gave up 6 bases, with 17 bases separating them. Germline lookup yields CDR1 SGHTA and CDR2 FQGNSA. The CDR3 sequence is CASSLLSGTAGEQYF. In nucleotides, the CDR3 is TGTGCCAGCAGCTTACTTTCGGGGACGGCCGGCGAGCAGTACTTC. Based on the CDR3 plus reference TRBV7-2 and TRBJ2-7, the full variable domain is GAGVSQSPSNKVTEKGKDVELRCDPISGHTALYWYRQSLGQGLEFLIYFQGNSAPDKSGLPSDRFSAERTGGSVSTLTIQRTQQEDSAVYLCASSLLSGTAGEQYFGPGTRLTVT.

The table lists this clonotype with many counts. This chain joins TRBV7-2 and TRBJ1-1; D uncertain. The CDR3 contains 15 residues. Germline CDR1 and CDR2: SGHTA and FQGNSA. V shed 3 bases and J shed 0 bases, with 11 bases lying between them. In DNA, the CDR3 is TGTGCCAGCAGCTTTTTGTCTGGGATGAACACTGAAGCTTTCTTT. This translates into CASSFLSGMNTEAFF.

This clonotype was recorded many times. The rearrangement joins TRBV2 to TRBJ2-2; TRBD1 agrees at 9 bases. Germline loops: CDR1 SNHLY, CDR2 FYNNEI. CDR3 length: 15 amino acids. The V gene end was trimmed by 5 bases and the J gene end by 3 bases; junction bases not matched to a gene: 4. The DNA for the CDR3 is TGTGCCAGCAGTCCCGGACAGGGGTACACCGGGGAGCTGTTTTTT. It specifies CASSPGQGYTGELFF.

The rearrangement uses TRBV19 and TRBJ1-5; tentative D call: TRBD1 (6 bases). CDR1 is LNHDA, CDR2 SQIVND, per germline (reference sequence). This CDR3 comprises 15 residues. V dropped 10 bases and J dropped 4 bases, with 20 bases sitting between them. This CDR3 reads CATTGGAGRNQPQHF. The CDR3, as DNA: TGTGCCACGACGGGGGGGGCAGGTAGGAATCAGCCCCAGCATTTT.

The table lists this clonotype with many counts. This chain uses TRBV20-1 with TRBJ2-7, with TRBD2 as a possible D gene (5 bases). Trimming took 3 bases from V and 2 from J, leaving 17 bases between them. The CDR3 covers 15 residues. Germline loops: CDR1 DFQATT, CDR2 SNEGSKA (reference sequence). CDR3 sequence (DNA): TGCAGTGCTAGCGGGGTATACTTAACCGCCTACGAGCAGTACTTC. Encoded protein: CSASGVYLTAYEQYF.

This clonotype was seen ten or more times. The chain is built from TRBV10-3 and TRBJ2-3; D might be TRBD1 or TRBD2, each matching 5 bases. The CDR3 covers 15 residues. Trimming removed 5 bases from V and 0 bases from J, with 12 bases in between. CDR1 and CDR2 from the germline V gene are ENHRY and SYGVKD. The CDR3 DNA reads TGTGCCATCAGTCCCGGGACGGCCAGCACAGATACGCAGTATTTT. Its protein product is CAISPGTASTDTQYF.

CDR3 DNA: TGCGCCAGCAGCCTAGACAGGGGGCCCAATGAGCAGTTCTTC. Its translation: CASSLDRGPNEQFF. V gene TRBV4-3 combines with J gene TRBJ2-1; 10 positions match TRBD1. Per the germline V gene, CDR1 is LGHNA and CDR2 is YSLEER. The CDR3 totals 14 residues. J was trimmed by 6 bases and V by 4 bases; bases with no gene match: 3.

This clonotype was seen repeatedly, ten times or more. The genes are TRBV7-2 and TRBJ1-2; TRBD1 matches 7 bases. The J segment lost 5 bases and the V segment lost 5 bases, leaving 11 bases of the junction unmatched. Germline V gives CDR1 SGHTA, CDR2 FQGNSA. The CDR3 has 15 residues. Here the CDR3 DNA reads TGTGCCAGCAGCCCTCAGGAGGACAGGATATATGGCTACACCTTC. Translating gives CASSPQEDRIYGYTF.

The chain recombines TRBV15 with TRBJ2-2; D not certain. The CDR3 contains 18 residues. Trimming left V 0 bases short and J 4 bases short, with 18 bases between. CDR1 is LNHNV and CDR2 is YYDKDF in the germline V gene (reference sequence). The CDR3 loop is CATSRDRLGWPGTGELFF. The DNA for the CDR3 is TGTGCCACCAGCAGAGATCGGTTGGGTTGGCCCGGCACCGGGGAGCTGTTTTTT.

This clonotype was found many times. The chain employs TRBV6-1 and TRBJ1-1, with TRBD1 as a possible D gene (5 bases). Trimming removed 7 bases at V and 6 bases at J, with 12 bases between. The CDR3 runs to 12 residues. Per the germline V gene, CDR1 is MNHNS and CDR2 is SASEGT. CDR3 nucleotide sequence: TGTGCCAGCAACCGGGGGGACGCTGAAGCTTTCTTT. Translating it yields CASNRGDAEAFF.

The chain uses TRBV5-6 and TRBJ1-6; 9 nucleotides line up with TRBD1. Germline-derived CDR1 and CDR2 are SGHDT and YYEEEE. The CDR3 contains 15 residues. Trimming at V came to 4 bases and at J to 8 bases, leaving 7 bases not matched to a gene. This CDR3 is CASSPWTGVDSPLHF. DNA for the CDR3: TGTGCCAGCAGCCCCTGGACAGGGGTGGATTCACCCCTCCACTTT.

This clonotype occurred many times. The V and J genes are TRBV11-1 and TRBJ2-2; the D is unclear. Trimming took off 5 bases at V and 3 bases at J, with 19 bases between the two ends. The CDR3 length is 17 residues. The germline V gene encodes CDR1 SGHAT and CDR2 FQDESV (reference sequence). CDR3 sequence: CASSGEADPWDTGELFF. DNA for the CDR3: TGTGCCAGCAGCGGAGAAGCTGACCCCTGGGACACCGGGGAGCTGTTTTTT.

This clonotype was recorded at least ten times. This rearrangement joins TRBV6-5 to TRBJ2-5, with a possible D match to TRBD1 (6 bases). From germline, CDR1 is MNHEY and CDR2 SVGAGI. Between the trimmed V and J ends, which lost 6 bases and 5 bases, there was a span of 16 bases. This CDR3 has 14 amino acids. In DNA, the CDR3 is TGTGCCAGCAGCCCACAGGGCCCTAGGGAGACCCAGTACTTC. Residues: CASSPQGPRETQYF.

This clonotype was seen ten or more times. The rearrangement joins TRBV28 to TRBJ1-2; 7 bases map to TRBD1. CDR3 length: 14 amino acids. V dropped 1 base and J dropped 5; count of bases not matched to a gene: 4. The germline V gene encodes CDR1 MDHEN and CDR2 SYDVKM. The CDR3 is CASSLSGQNYGYTF. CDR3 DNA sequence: TGTGCCAGCAGTTTATCGGGACAGAATTATGGCTACACCTTC.

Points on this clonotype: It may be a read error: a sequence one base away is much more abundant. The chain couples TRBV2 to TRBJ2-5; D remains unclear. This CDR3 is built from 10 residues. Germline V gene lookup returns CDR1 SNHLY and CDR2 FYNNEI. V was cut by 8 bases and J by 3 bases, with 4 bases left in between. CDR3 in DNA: TGTGCCAGCGAAGAAGAGACCCAGTACTTC. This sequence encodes CASEEETQYF. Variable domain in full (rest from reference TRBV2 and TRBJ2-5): EPEVTQTPSHQVTQMGQEVILRCVPISNHLYFYWYRQILGQKVEFLVSFYNNEISEKSEIFDDQFSVERPDGSNFTLKIRSTKLEDSAMYFCASEEETQYFGPGTRLLVL.

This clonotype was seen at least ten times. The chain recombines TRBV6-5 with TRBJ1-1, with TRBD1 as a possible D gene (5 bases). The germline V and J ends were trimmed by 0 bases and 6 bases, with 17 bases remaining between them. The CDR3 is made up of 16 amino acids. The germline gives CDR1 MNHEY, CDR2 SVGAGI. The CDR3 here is CASSYSWIRDVSEAFF. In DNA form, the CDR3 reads TGTGCCAGCAGTTACTCGTGGATCCGGGACGTGTCTGAAGCTTTCTTT.

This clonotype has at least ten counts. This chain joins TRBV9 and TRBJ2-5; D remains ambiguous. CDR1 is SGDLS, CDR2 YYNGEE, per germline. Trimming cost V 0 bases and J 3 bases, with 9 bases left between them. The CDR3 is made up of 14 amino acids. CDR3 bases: TGTGCCAGCAGCGTAGGGGCCTCCAAAGAGACCCAGTACTTC. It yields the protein CASSVGASKETQYF. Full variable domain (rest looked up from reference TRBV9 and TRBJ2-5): DSGVTQTPKHLITATGQRVTLRCSPRSGDLSVYWYQQSLDQGLQFLIQYYNGEERAKGNILERFSAQQFPDLHSELNLSSLELGDSALYFCASSVGASKETQYFGPGTRLLVL.

CDR3 protein: CAIMEQGRAGELFF. DNA of the CDR3: TGTGCCATCATGGAGCAGGGTCGGGCCGGGGAGCTGTTTTTT. The rearrangement joins TRBV6-1 to TRBJ2-2; weak D call: TRBD1 (5 bases). This CDR3 spans 14 amino acids. CDR1 is MNHNS and CDR2 is SASEGT in the germline V gene. Trimming took 10 bases from V and 6 from J, leaving 18 bases between them.

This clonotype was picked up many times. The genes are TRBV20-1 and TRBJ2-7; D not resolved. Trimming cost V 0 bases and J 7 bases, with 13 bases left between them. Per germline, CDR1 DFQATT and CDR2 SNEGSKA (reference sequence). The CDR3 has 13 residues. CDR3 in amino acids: CSARDQPSREQYF. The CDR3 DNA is TGCAGTGCTAGAGATCAACCTTCTAGGGAGCAGTACTTC.

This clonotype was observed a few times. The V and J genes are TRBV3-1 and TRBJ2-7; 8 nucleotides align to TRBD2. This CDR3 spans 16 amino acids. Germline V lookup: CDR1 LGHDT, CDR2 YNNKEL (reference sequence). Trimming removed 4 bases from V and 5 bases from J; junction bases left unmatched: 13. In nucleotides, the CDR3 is TGTGCCAGCAGCCTAACCTGGGGAGCGGGGGCCAACGAGCAGTACTTC. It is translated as CASSLTWGAGANEQYF.

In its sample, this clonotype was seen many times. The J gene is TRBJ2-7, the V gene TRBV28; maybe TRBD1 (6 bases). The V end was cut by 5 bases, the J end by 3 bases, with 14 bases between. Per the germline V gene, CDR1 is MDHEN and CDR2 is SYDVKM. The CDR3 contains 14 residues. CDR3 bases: TGTGCCAGCAGTCCACGTAACAGGGTCTACGAGCAGTACTTC. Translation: CASSPRNRVYEQYF.

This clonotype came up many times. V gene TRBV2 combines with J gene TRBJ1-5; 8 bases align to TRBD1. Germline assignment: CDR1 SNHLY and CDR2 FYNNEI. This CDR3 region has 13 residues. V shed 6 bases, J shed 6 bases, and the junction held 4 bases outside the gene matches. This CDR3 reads CASRDRAGQPQHF. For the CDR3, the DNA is TGTGCCAGCAGGGACAGGGCAGGTCAGCCCCAGCATTTT. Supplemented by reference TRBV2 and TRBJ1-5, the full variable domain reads EPEVTQTPSHQVTQMGQEVILRCVPISNHLYFYWYRQILGQKVEFLVSFYNNEISEKSEIFDDQFSVERPDGSNFTLKIRSTKLEDSAMYFCASRDRAGQPQHFGDGTRLSIL.

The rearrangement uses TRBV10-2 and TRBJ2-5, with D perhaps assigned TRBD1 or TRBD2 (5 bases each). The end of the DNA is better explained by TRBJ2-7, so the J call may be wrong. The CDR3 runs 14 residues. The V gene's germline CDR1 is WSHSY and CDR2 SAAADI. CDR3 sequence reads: CASSEGTRPNEQYF. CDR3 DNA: TGCGCCAGCAGTGAGGGGACGCGACCTAACGAGCAGTACTTC.

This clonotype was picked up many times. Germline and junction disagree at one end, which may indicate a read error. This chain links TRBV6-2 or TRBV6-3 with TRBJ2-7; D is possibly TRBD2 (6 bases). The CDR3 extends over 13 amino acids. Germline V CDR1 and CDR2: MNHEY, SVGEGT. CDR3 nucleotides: TGTGCCGGCAGTTACTCGGGGACTTACGAGCAGTACTTC. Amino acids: CAGSYSGTYEQYF.